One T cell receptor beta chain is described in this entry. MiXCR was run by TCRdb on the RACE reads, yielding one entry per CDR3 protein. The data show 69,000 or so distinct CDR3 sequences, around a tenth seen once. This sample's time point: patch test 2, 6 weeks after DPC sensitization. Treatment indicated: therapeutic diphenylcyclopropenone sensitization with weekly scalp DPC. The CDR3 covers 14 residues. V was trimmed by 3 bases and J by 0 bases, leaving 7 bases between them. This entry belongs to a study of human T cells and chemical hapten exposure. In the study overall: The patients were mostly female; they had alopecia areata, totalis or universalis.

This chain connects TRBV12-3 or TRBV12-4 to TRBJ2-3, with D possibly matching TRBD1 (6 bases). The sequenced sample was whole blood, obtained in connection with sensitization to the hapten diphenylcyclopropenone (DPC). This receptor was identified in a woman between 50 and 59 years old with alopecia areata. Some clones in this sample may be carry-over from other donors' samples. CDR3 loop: CASSFTGSTDTQYF. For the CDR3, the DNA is TGTGCCAGCAGTTTTACAGGGAGCACAGATACGCAGTATTTT.